This T cell receptor (beta chain) was identified in a study of T cells after posttransplantation cyclophosphamide. Study-wide points: Later blood repertoires were often dominated by clones from the donor CD8+ memory compartment.

Germline CDR1 reads MGHRA; CDR2 reads YSYEKL. Trimming stripped 2 bases from V and 1 base from J, with 9 bases between. CDR3 size: 15 residues. Generated by immunoSEQ multiplex PCR, the TCRdb table keeps only in-frame clones and is missing some. This table holds some 20,000 clones, roughly 87% found once. About this clone: As yet, its antigen is unknown.

Treatment was busulfan-fludarabine conditioning, a marrow graft, and cyclophosphamide on days +3 and +4. This receptor was obtained from a female patient aged 40 to 55 who received an allogeneic stem cell transplant from a related donor, was CMV-positive, and had no GVHD. Some T cells may originate from the graft donor. The chain joins TRBV4-1 to TRBJ2-1; a weak D match, TRBD1 (5 bases). Sequenced material: PBMCs, taken after allogeneic stem cell transplant with posttransplant cyclophosphamide. CDR3 protein: CASSQQGSSYNEQFF. CDR3 nucleotides: TGCGCCAGCAGCCAACAGGGATCTTCCTACAATGAGCAGTTCTTC.